These T cell receptor beta chains were read from a single sample in a study of blood T cell repertoires in COVID-19. TCRdb's copy holds only in-frame clones and misses some; the assay was immunoSEQ multiplex PCR. Of about 51,000 clones listed, around 93% are singletons. The sequencing sample was made of peripheral blood. All receptors derive from a man aged 50-59 years with acute or convalescent COVID-19. CDR3s include the opening cysteine and the closing phenylalanine or tryptophan. D genes are given only for firm matches. Size is omitted from some rows. Given values are once, few, many or a class for expanded clones.

clone size	D gene	V gene	J gene	CDR3 protein	CDR3 DNA
NA	TRBD2	TRBV20-1	TRBJ2-1	CSASAVAGGHNEQFF	TGCAGTGCTAGTGCGGTAGCGGGGGGCCACAATGAGCAGTTCTTC
NA	TRBD2	TRBV2	TRBJ2-3	CASKGLAGGLRDTQYF	TGTGCCTCAAAGGGACTAGCGGGGGGGCTAAGAGATACGCAGTATTTT
NA	NA	TRBV5-1	TRBJ1-4	CASSLDRATEKLFF	TGCGCCAGCAGCTTGGACAGGGCAACCGAAAAACTGTTTTTT
NA	TRBD1	TRBV5-5	TRBJ1-1	CASSSRTGGGTEAFF	TGTGCCAGCAGCTCCAGGACAGGGGGAGGAACTGAAGCTTTCTTT
NA	TRBD2	TRBV4-1	TRBJ2-2	CASSQFGTSGARGELFF	TGCGCCAGCAGCCAATTTGGGACTAGCGGGGCCAGGGGGGAGCTGTTTTTT
once	TRBD1	TRBV5-1	TRBJ1-4	CASSFQGDSEKLFF	TGCGCCAGCAGCTTCCAGGGGGATAGTGAAAAACTGTTTTTT
NA	TRBD1	TRBV29-1	TRBJ2-7	CSVRAGQGNYEQYF	TGCAGCGTCCGGGCGGGACAGGGAAACTACGAGCAGTACTTC
NA	NA	TRBV27	TRBJ2-1	CATRGAAYNEQFF	TGTGCCACCCGGGGGGCCGCCTACAATGAGCAGTTCTTC
NA	TRBD1	TRBV6-5	TRBJ1-1	CASSRDRTNTEAFF	TGTGCCAGCAGTCGGGACAGAACCAACACTGAAGCTTTCTTT
NA	NA	TRBV3-1/TRBV3-2	TRBJ1-2	CASSQVGEGISGYTF	TGTGCCAGCAGCCAAGTCGGGGAAGGAATCTCTGGCTACACCTTC
NA	NA	TRBV3-1/TRBV3-2	TRBJ2-3	CASSQDASPGTNTQYF	TGTGCCAGCAGCCAGGATGCTAGCCCCGGCACAAATACGCAGTATTTT
NA	TRBD2	TRBV5-1	TRBJ2-3	CASSLAWTSGPPPDTQYF	TGCGCCAGCAGCTTGGCCTGGACTAGCGGGCCACCGCCAGATACGCAGTATTTT
NA	TRBD1	TRBV7-9	TRBJ2-2	CASSLTGQMNTGELFF	TGTGCCAGCAGCTTAACGGGACAGATGAACACCGGGGAGCTGTTTTTT
NA	TRBD2	TRBV4-1	TRBJ2-5	CASSQEGGLSGGRETQYF	TGCGCCAGCAGCCAAGAAGGGGGGCTAAGCGGGGGTAGAGAGACCCAGTACTTC
NA	NA	TRBV6-2/TRBV6-3	TRBJ1-2	CASSRDNSNYGYTF	TGTGCCAGCAGTCGGGACAATAGCAACTATGGCTACACCTTC
NA	TRBD2	TRBV18	TRBJ2-5	CASSSLAGGQETQYF	TGTGCCAGCTCGTCACTAGCGGGGGGGCAAGAGACCCAGTACTTC
NA	NA	TRBV2	TRBJ1-2	CASSDFLRGKFRDKPNYGYTF	TGTGCCAGCAGTGACTTTTTACGGGGTAAATTCCGGGACAAACCTAACTATGGCTACACCTTC
few	NA	TRBV30	TRBJ2-1	CASGLSGEQFF	TGTGCCTCTGGACTGTCCGGTGAGCAGTTCTTC
NA	TRBD2	TRBV29-1	TRBJ2-3	CSVESRGGDTQYF	TGCAGCGTTGAGTCGCGGGGGGGAGATACGCAGTATTTT
once	TRBD1	TRBV10-3	TRBJ1-2	CAISESGGADYGYTF	TGTGCCATCAGTGAGTCAGGGGGCGCGGACTATGGCTACACCTTC
once	TRBD1	TRBV5-4	TRBJ1-2	CASSYRDRANYGYTF	TGTGCCAGCAGCTACCGGGACAGGGCAAACTATGGCTACACCTTC
NA	NA	TRBV12-5	TRBJ1-5	CASGLAQGSNQPQHF	TGTGCTAGTGGTTTGGCTCAGGGTTCCAATCAGCCCCAGCATTTT
NA	NA	TRBV7-6	TRBJ2-5	CASSLGVETQYF	TGTGCCAGCAGCTTAGGCGTTGAGACCCAGTACTTC
NA	NA	TRBV28	TRBJ1-6	CAAQGNNSPLHF	TGTGCCGCGCAGGGGAATAATTCACCCCTCCACTTT
NA	TRBD1	TRBV28	TRBJ1-1	CASKTGITEAFF	TGTGCCAGCAAGACAGGGATCACCGAAGCTTTCTTT
NA	TRBD1	TRBV2	TRBJ1-2	CASSEIFGTDGYTF	TGTGCCAGCAGTGAAATCTTCGGGACAGATGGCTACACCTTC
NA	TRBD1	TRBV18	TRBJ1-2	CASSRDRASGYTF	TGTGCCAGCTCACGGGACAGGGCCAGTGGCTACACCTTC
NA	TRBD1	TRBV19	TRBJ1-2	CASKTRGAGYTF	TGTGCCAGTAAAACCAGGGGGGCTGGCTACACCTTC
NA	NA	TRBV11-2	TRBJ2-2	CASSLLGIIGTGELFF	TGTGCCAGCAGCTTACTCGGGATTATAGGCACCGGGGAGCTGTTTTTT
NA	TRBD1	TRBV20-1	TRBJ2-7	CSASKPGQGREEQYF	TGCAGTGCGAGTAAACCGGGACAGGGGAGGGAGGAGCAGTACTTC
NA	TRBD2	TRBV7-3	TRBJ2-3	CASSPHGGAGTDTQYF	TGTGCCAGCAGCCCCCACGGGGGGGCCGGGACAGATACGCAGTATTTT
NA	TRBD1	TRBV3-1/TRBV3-2	TRBJ2-7	CASSQRTKGQGAWQYF	TGTGCCAGCAGCCAAAGGACGAAGGGACAGGGGGCATGGCAGTACTTC
NA	TRBD1	TRBV30	TRBJ1-4	CACTTSTGNEKLFF	TGTGCCTGTACGACATCGACAGGGAATGAAAAACTGTTTTTT
once	TRBD2	TRBV3-1/TRBV3-2	TRBJ2-1	CASSHYGTSGANEQFF	TGTGCCAGCAGCCACTACGGGACTAGCGGGGCCAATGAGCAGTTCTTC
NA	NA	TRBV10-3	TRBJ1-2	CAISGAGVAGSNGYTF	TGTGCCATCAGTGGGGCGGGGGTCGCGGGGTCAAATGGCTACACCTTC
NA	TRBD1	TRBV24-1	TRBJ1-5	CATSDPRSGGRGQPQHF	TGTGCCACCAGTGACCCTCGGTCAGGGGGCAGGGGTCAGCCCCAGCATTTT
few	NA	TRBV27	TRBJ1-2	CASSSRELYGYTF	TGTGCCAGCAGTTCGAGGGAACTTTATGGCTACACCTTC
NA	TRBD1	TRBV6-5	TRBJ1-2	CASSPTTGVNGYTF	TGTGCCAGCAGCCCCACGACAGGGGTAAATGGCTACACCTTC
NA	TRBD1	TRBV24-1	TRBJ1-1	CATSTSGGTEAFF	TGTGCCACCAGTACGTCAGGGGGCACTGAAGCTTTCTTT
NA	NA	TRBV7-2	TRBJ1-5	CASSQRVYQHF	TGTGCCAGCAGCCAGAGGGTTTATCAGCATTTT
NA	NA	TRBV2	TRBJ1-2	CASSEGRVGGYTF	TGTGCCAGCAGTGAGGGCAGGGTTGGTGGCTACACCTTC
NA	NA	TRBV5-1	TRBJ2-3	CASSASSSTDTQYF	TGCGCCAGCAGCGCTAGCTCTAGCACAGATACGCAGTATTTT
NA	TRBD1	TRBV5-1	TRBJ2-3	CASSMGQGLGTDTQYF	TGCGCCAGCAGCATGGGACAGGGGTTGGGCACAGATACGCAGTATTTT
NA	NA	TRBV10-2	TRBJ2-7	CASSRDEQYF	TGCGCCAGCAGCAGGGACGAGCAGTACTTC
NA	TRBD2	TRBV28	TRBJ2-7	CASTKPPMGLAGSIPEQYF	TGTGCCAGCACCAAACCGCCGATGGGGCTAGCGGGGAGTATACCCGAGCAGTACTTC
NA	NA	TRBV19	TRBJ1-1	CASSVRQMNTEAFF	TGTGCCAGTAGTGTAAGACAGATGAACACTGAAGCTTTCTTT
NA	TRBD1	TRBV5-6	TRBJ1-1	CASSLVSGGAEAFF	TGTGCCAGCAGCTTGGTGTCAGGGGGCGCGGAGGCTTTCTTT
NA	TRBD1	TRBV28	TRBJ1-6	CASSERTGQNSPLHF	TGTGCCAGCAGTGAAAGGACAGGACAGAATTCACCCCTCCACTTT
NA	NA	TRBV5-1	TRBJ1-1	CASSGRTTPNTEAFF	TGCGCCAGCAGCGGGCGGACAACCCCGAACACTGAAGCTTTCTTT
NA	NA	TRBV12-3/TRBV12-4	TRBJ1-5	CASSGRPQPQHF	TGTGCCAGCAGTGGGCGTCCTCAGCCCCAGCATTTT
NA	NA	TRBV6-5	TRBJ1-1	CASSPNDPGQTAFF	TGTGCCAGCAGTCCGAACGATCCGGGACAAACAGCTTTCTTT
NA	TRBD2	TRBV10-1	TRBJ2-3	CASSPTGTSASDTQYF	TGCGCCAGCAGTCCCACTGGGACTAGCGCCTCAGATACGCAGTATTTT
once	NA	TRBV4-1	TRBJ2-7	CASSQDAGYEQYF	TGCGCCAGCAGCCAAGATGCGGGCTACGAGCAGTACTTC